A selection of T cell receptor beta chains follows, all from one sample in a study of cytomegalovirus exposure and HLA in healthy donors. Produced via immunoSEQ multiplex PCR; TCRdb's table is partial and in-frame only. The sample lists roughly 150,000 clones; around three quarters were seen once. Material for sequencing was PBMCs. Receptors originate from a man aged 35-49 years in good health and CMV-seronegative. CDR3s include the opening cysteine and the closing phenylalanine or tryptophan. The order of the fields is clone size, V gene, CDR3 length, J gene, D gene, CDR3 protein, CDR3 DNA. D genes are given only for firm matches. Not every row has a clone size; where given, it reads once, few, many or a size class.

>-|TRBV19|15|TRBJ1-2|-
CASSRPDSINYGYTF
TGTGCCAGTAGTCGACCGGACAGTATTAACTATGGCTACACCTTC
>few|TRBV6-5|15|TRBJ2-7|TRBD2
CASSYSPSGKYEQYF
TGTGCCAGCAGTTACTCGCCTAGCGGAAAGTACGAGCAGTACTTC
>-|TRBV7-2|15|TRBJ2-5|-
CASSPGSRGEETQYF
TGTGCCAGCAGCCCGGGCTCCAGGGGGGAAGAGACCCAGTACTTC
>-|TRBV10-3|13|TRBJ2-5|-
CAIRPGDQETQYF
TGTGCCATCAGGCCAGGGGACCAAGAGACCCAGTACTTC
>once|TRBV6-5|16|TRBJ1-1|-
CASSYGGAIGNTEAFF
TGTGCCAGCAGTTACGGAGGGGCAATAGGGAACACTGAAGCTTTCTTT
>-|TRBV6-5|14|TRBJ2-7|-
CASSDIREDYEQYF
TGTGCCAGCAGTGATATCAGGGAGGATTACGAGCAGTACTTC
>-|TRBV6-6|13|TRBJ2-1|TRBD2
CASRLAGGHEQFF
TGTGCCAGCAGATTAGCGGGAGGGCATGAGCAGTTCTTC
>-|TRBV28|11|TRBJ2-7|-
CASTYVDEQYF
TGTGCCAGCACCTATGTTGACGAGCAGTACTTC
>-|TRBV18|18|TRBJ2-2|TRBD2
CASSFRGTSGRVTGELFF
TGTGCCAGCTCATTCCGGGGGACTAGCGGGAGAGTTACCGGGGAGCTGTTTTTT
>-|TRBV5-6|14|TRBJ1-4|-
CASSLDEQREKLFF
TGTGCCAGCAGCTTGGACGAACAGCGGGAAAAACTGTTTTTT
>-|TRBV11-2|14|TRBJ1-2|-
CASSLAPTDGGYTF
TGTGCCAGCAGCTTAGCCCCAACAGATGGTGGCTACACCTTC
>-|TRBV7-8|16|TRBJ2-2|-
CASNPRQDLNTGELFF
TGTGCCAGCAACCCCCGACAAGACCTAAACACCGGGGAGCTGTTTTTT
>-|TRBV10-2|17|TRBJ2-1|TRBD2
CASGGLAGGASYNEQFF
TGCGCCAGCGGGGGACTAGCGGGAGGGGCTTCCTACAATGAGCAGTTCTTC
>-|TRBV7-9|14|TRBJ2-7|-
CASSLSTASYEQYF
TGTGCCAGCAGCTTATCAACAGCCTCCTACGAGCAGTACTTC
>few|TRBV28|15|TRBJ2-1|TRBD1
CASSGAGQGPNEQFF
TGTGCCAGCTCAGGTGCGGGACAGGGGCCCAATGAGCAGTTCTTC
>-|TRBV7-7|13|TRBJ2-5|TRBD1
CASSWTGKETQYF
TGTGCTAGCAGCTGGACAGGCAAAGAGACCCAGTACTTC
>-|TRBV7-9|16|TRBJ1-4|-
CSSSLAMGARNEKLFF
TGTTCCAGCAGCTTAGCGATGGGGGCTCGGAATGAAAAACTGTTTTTT
>-|TRBV7-9|15|TRBJ2-2|TRBD2
CASILAGGNAGELFF
TGTGCCAGCATACTAGCGGGAGGAAACGCCGGGGAGCTGTTTTTT